A single T cell receptor beta chain is shown here with its context. Its antigen is still unknown. Synthesis of TCR cDNA relied on 5'RACE template switching, which attached a universal primer site and UMIs. TCRdb independently ran MiXCR on the 5' RACE reads; one entry per CDR3 protein. The data contain some 560,000 distinct CDR3 sequences, 15% to 20% of them singletons. Germline assignment: CDR1 LNHNV and CDR2 YYDKDF (reference sequence). The CDR3 spans 15 residues. V lost 3 bases to trimming and J lost 2 bases, with 10 bases between them. The source of the sample is a study of T cells after yellow fever vaccination. Study-wide points: Though weaker, the secondary response peaked faster, on day 5 versus 15. The CD4 compartment and the CD8 compartment contained a small share of clonotypes in common.

This TCR came from a man aged 25 to 40 who received the YFV17D yellow fever vaccine. The chain employs TRBV15 and TRBJ2-2; no firm D call. This specimen was PBMCs, taken 15 days after the yellow fever booster vaccination. CDR3 region: CATSRDVLNTGELFF. CDR3 coding DNA: TGTGCCACCAGCAGGGACGTCTTAAACACCGGGGAGCTGTTTTTT.